Listed below are T cell receptor beta chains from one sample, sequenced in a study of cytomegalovirus exposure and HLA in healthy donors. Clones were read by immunoSEQ multiplex PCR, and TCRdb kept only the in-frame ones, dropping some. Of 150,000 to 180,000 clones in the sample, more than 75% are singletons; the top ten hold over 6%. Sequencing was performed on PBMCs. The receptors shown here come from a man younger than 45 in good health and CMV-seropositive. CDR3s include the opening cysteine and the closing phenylalanine or tryptophan. D genes are given only for firm matches. Not all rows give a size; the values are once, few, many and, for expanded clones, a class.

J | V | D | size | CDR3 | DNA
TRBJ2-5 | TRBV9 | TRBD2 | - | CASSAGTKEETQYF | TGTGCCAGCAGCGCCGGGACTAAAGAAGAGACCCAGTACTTC
TRBJ1-5 | TRBV2 | TRBD1 | - | CASRGKSQGNQPQHF | TGTGCCAGCAGGGGGAAATCACAGGGGAATCAGCCCCAGCATTTT
TRBJ2-1 | TRBV29-1 | TRBD2 | - | CSARGGSEGEQFF | TGCAGCGCCCGCGGCGGGAGTGAAGGGGAGCAGTTCTTC
TRBJ1-4 | TRBV6-6 | TRBD1 | - | CASSYGARGVGEKLFF | TGTGCCAGCAGTTACGGAGCCAGGGGGGTCGGGGAAAAACTGTTTTTT
TRBJ2-7 | TRBV21-1 | - | once | CASSKASGATYEQYF | TGTGCCAGCAGCAAAGCCAGCGGGGCCACCTACGAGCAGTACTTC
TRBJ2-2 | TRBV27 | TRBD1 | once | CASIGTGGTGELFF | TGTGCCAGCATCGGGACAGGCGGTACCGGGGAGCTGTTTTTT
TRBJ1-1 | TRBV19 | - | - | CASSSALQGVTEAFF | TGTGCCAGTAGTTCCGCCCTACAGGGAGTCACTGAAGCTTTCTTT
TRBJ1-2 | TRBV7-2 | - | - | CASSQAGSSNYGYTF | TGTGCCAGCAGCCAAGCGGGGTCATCTAACTATGGCTACACCTTC
TRBJ2-2 | TRBV27 | - | - | CASSLSPLTGELFF | TGTGCCAGCAGTTTATCCCCCCTCACCGGGGAGCTGTTTTTT
TRBJ2-3 | TRBV6-1 | - | few | CASNSNTQYF | TGTGCCAGCAATTCTAATACGCAGTATTTT
TRBJ2-1 | TRBV6-1 | TRBD1 | - | CASSVRQGWHEQFF | TGTGCCAGCAGTGTCCGACAGGGTTGGCATGAGCAGTTCTTC
TRBJ1-5 | TRBV2 | - | - | CASSERGTFGNQPQHF | TGTGCCAGCAGTGAAAGGGGGACGTTCGGCAATCAGCCCCAGCATTTT
TRBJ2-5 | TRBV27 | - | - | CASSSATTARGETQYF | TGTGCCAGCAGTTCCGCGACCACGGCCCGGGGAGAGACCCAGTACTTC
TRBJ1-2 | TRBV10-3 | TRBD1 | few | CAISETGGYLGYTF | TGTGCCATCAGTGAGACAGGGGGCTACCTAGGCTACACCTTC
TRBJ2-3 | TRBV7-6 | TRBD2 | - | CASSSRGLPTTDTQYF | TGTGCCAGCAGCTCCCGGGGACTACCAACCACAGATACGCAGTATTTT
TRBJ2-5 | TRBV9 | - | - | CASNPTGGGGETQYF | TGTGCCAGCAACCCAACCGGGGGAGGAGGAGAGACCCAGTACTTC
TRBJ1-2 | TRBV6-5 | TRBD1 | - | CASSEDRGSGYTF | TGTGCCAGCAGTGAAGACAGGGGAAGTGGCTACACCTTC
TRBJ2-3 | TRBV5-1 | TRBD1 | - | CASSPGTVLTDTQYF | TGCGCCAGCAGCCCGGGGACAGTCCTAACAGATACGCAGTATTTT
TRBJ2-1 | TRBV9 | TRBD2 | - | CASSVDRGGGARNEQFF | TGTGCCAGCAGCGTAGATCGCGGCGGGGGGGCTCGCAATGAGCAGTTCTTC
TRBJ2-1 | TRBV7-9 | - | once | CASSLGQGLSSSYNEQFF | TGTGCCAGCAGCTTAGGGCAGGGCCTATCAAGCTCCTACAATGAGCAGTTCTTC
TRBJ2-2 | TRBV6-5 | - | - | CASRRQAGELFF | TGTGCCAGCAGGCGACAGGCCGGGGAGCTGTTTTTT
TRBJ1-3 | TRBV30 | - | - | CAWSVAAEGNTIYF | TGTGCCTGGAGTGTAGCGGCAGAAGGAAACACCATATATTTT
TRBJ2-5 | TRBV7-9 | - | - | CASSPQETQYF | TGTGCCAGCAGCCCTCAGGAGACCCAGTACTTC
TRBJ2-7 | TRBV18 | - | - | CASSPVRVVSSYEQYF | TGTGCCAGCTCACCAGTCCGGGTCGTAAGCTCCTACGAGCAGTACTTC
TRBJ1-2 | TRBV9 | - | - | CASSTTRASNYGYTF | TGTGCCAGCAGCACCACGAGGGCATCTAACTATGGCTACACCTTC
TRBJ1-1 | TRBV29-1 | - | - | CSVSRSGTEAFF | TGCAGCGTATCCCGGTCGGGTACTGAAGCTTTCTTT
TRBJ1-6 | TRBV7-3 | TRBD1 | - | CASSSQGGQGNSPLHF | TGTGCCAGCAGCTCCCAGGGCGGACAGGGGAATTCACCCCTCCACTTT
TRBJ2-7 | TRBV27 | - | - | CASSALPLNYEQYF | TGTGCCAGCAGTGCCTTGCCCCTAAACTACGAGCAGTACTTC
TRBJ2-4 | TRBV6-6 | TRBD1 | - | CASSYKQGKAIGIQYF | TGTGCCAGCAGTTACAAACAGGGGAAAGCTATCGGCATTCAGTACTTC
TRBJ1-4 | TRBV5-4 | - | - | CASSPAGSEGPLFF | TGTGCCAGCAGCCCCGCGGGAAGTGAGGGCCCACTGTTTTTT
TRBJ2-3 | TRBV7-8 | - | once | CASSLGTVTSTDTQYF | TGTGCCAGCAGCTTAGGGACTGTAACTAGCACAGATACGCAGTATTTT
TRBJ2-7 | TRBV28 | - | - | CASTSPTSYEQYF | TGTGCCAGCACCTCCCCCACAAGCTACGAGCAGTACTTC
TRBJ1-2 | TRBV7-2 | - | - | CASSLSLRGSHYGYTF | TGTGCCAGCAGCCTGAGCCTCAGGGGATCTCACTATGGCTACACCTTC
TRBJ2-2 | TRBV11-3 | - | - | CASSRDTGELFF | TGTGCCAGCAGTAGAGATACCGGGGAGCTGTTTTTT
TRBJ2-7 | TRBV4-2 | TRBD1 | - | CASSQDSPGTGGEQYF | TGTGCCAGCAGCCAAGATAGCCCCGGGACAGGGGGTGAGCAGTACTTC
TRBJ2-2 | TRBV28 | - | - | CASSLPASYPGELFF | TGTGCCAGCAGTTTACCTGCTAGCTACCCCGGGGAGCTGTTTTTT
TRBJ2-3 | TRBV19 | - | - | CASRDYTDTQYF | TGTGCCAGTAGGGACTACACAGATACGCAGTATTTT
TRBJ1-2 | TRBV27 | - | - | CASSLSGQGYGYTF | TGTGCCAGCAGTTTATCGGGGCAGGGGTATGGCTACACCTTC
TRBJ1-2 | TRBV28 | - | - | CASIGAQLYGYTF | TGTGCCAGCATAGGGGCCCAACTTTATGGCTACACCTTC
TRBJ2-2 | TRBV5-6 | TRBD2 | - | CASSLDPSGTAGELFF | TGTGCCAGCAGCTTGGACCCTAGCGGAACGGCCGGGGAGCTGTTTTTT
TRBJ1-4 | TRBV19 | TRBD1 | few | CASNKAAGGEDEKLFF | TGTGCCAGTAATAAAGCCGCAGGGGGCGAGGATGAAAAACTGTTTTTT
TRBJ2-7 | TRBV5-5 | TRBD1 | - | CASSPDRNVQYF | TGTGCCAGCAGCCCGGACAGGAACGTGCAGTACTTC
TRBJ1-2 | TRBV6-5 | TRBD1 | - | CASKEGARGYTF | TGTGCCAGCAAAGAGGGGGCGCGGGGCTACACCTTC
TRBJ2-5 | TRBV6-1 | TRBD2 | - | CASSVFRAGGGETQYF | TGTGCCAGCAGTGTATTCAGGGCCGGGGGGGGAGAGACCCAGTACTTC
TRBJ2-3 | TRBV6-1 | - | - | CASTPGGNTDTQYF | TGTGCCAGCACTCCTGGGGGGAACACAGATACGCAGTATTTT
TRBJ2-2 | TRBV9 | TRBD2 | - | CASSTLAANTGELFF | TGTGCCAGCAGCACACTAGCGGCGAACACCGGGGAGCTGTTTTTT